These 5 T cell receptor beta chains share one sample of origin, sequenced in a study of T cells in Graves' hyperthyroidism and ophthalmopathy. RNA transcripts provided the source from which TCR beta CDR3 regions were amplified. With the HTBI primer set, the TCR CDR3 went through a first round of RT-PCR. TCRdb used MiXCR to reprocess the multiplex PCR reads, holding one entry per CDR3 protein. The repertoire consists of approximately 400,000 distinct CDR3 sequences, with approximately 25% occurring once and the leading ten covering 73%. The source material was blood. The receptor set was obtained from a man in his fifties or sixties with Graves' hyperthyroidism.

This sequence joins TRBV12-3 or TRBV12-4 and TRBJ2-7, with 9 bases matching TRBD2. This CDR3 is built from 14 residues. V was pared by 6 bases and J by 6 bases, with 9 bases of the junction left unmatched. CDR3 sequence (DNA): TGTGCCAGCAGCTCTCTTGGCGGGAGGGCCGAGCAGTACTTC. Encoded protein: CASSSLGGRAEQYF.

This clonotype was seen many times. The chain recombines TRBV20-1 with TRBJ2-3; weak D call: TRBD1 (6 bases). This CDR3 contains 12 residues. Germline lookup yields CDR1 DFQATT and CDR2 SNEGSKA (reference sequence). Trimming took off 0 bases at V and 6 bases at J, with 7 bases between the two ends. CDR3 sequence: CSARDTGDTQYF. The CDR3 DNA follows: TGCAGTGCTAGAGACACAGGGGATACGCAGTATTTT.

This clonotype was seen many times. This chain joins TRBV28 and TRBJ2-1, with TRBD2 identical over 9 bases. Per the germline V gene, CDR1 is MDHEN and CDR2 is SYDVKM. V shed 4 bases and J 2 bases; nucleotides not matched to a gene: 9. This CDR3 is 17 amino acids long. The CDR3 region has the DNA TGTGCCAGCAGTTCCAGTAGCGGGAGTGCCCCCTACAATGAGCAGTTCTTC. Encoded protein: CASSSSSGSAPYNEQFF.

The rearrangement links TRBV29-1 to TRBJ2-7; 8 positions match TRBD2. V was pared by 4 bases and J by 2 bases, with 10 bases of the junction left unmatched. Germline V gives CDR1 SQVTM, CDR2 ANQGSEA. The CDR3 is made up of 15 amino acids. The CDR3 loop is CSVVGGRNIPYEQYF. CDR3 DNA sequence: TGCAGCGTTGTAGGCGGGAGGAACATTCCCTACGAGCAGTACTTC.

The table lists this clonotype with a few counts. The rearrangement links TRBV6-2 or TRBV6-3 to TRBJ2-7; 9 nucleotides line up with TRBD1. V was clipped by 5 bases and J by 0 bases; unmatched bases: 8. Germline V gene data show CDR1 as MNHEY and CDR2 as SVGEGT. CDR3 length: 16 amino acids. CDR3 residues: CASSGRTGGSSYEQYF. In DNA, the CDR3 is TGTGCCAGCAGTGGCCGTACAGGGGGCTCCTCCTACGAGCAGTACTTC.